One sample yielded the 8 T cell receptor beta chains listed below, sequenced in a study of T-cell reconstitution after alpha-beta-depleted transplantation in children. For TCRbeta, the library was prepared with unique molecular identifiers. TCRdb re-analysed the PCR reads in MiXCR, keeping a single row per CDR3 protein. The sample carries 250,000 to 300,000 distinct CDR3 sequences, 11% recorded once. Sample: peripheral blood, taken 180 days after TCRalphabeta/CD19-depleted stem cell transplant. These receptors originate from a male patient aged 2 to 10 who had a stem cell transplant for chronic granulomatous disease, so the T cells may come from the graft donor.

This clonotype was detected many times. The V and J genes are TRBV20-1 and TRBJ2-5; TRBD2 matches at 10 bases. This CDR3 is built from 15 residues. V shed 6 bases, J shed 3 bases, and the junction held 10 bases outside the gene matches. CDR1 DFQATT and CDR2 SNEGSKA come from the germline V gene (reference sequence). CDR3 loop: CSASPSSGGEETQYF. The CDR3 nucleotides are TGCAGTGCATCCCCCTCAAGCGGGGGGGAAGAGACCCAGTACTTC.

The sample holds many counts of this clonotype. The rearrangement uses TRBV5-1 and TRBJ2-3; a weak D match, TRBD2 (5 bases). This CDR3 region has 14 residues. Germline V gene lookup returns CDR1 SGHRS and CDR2 YFSETQ. Trimming stripped 1 base from V and 2 bases from J, with 8 bases between. As DNA, the CDR3 is TGCGCCAGCAGCTTGATAGCGTTCACAGATACGCAGTATTTT. It specifies CASSLIAFTDTQYF.

A few counts support this clonotype. V is TRBV19 and J is TRBJ1-2; no clear D. This CDR3 has 16 amino acids. V was cut by 6 bases and J by 4 bases, with 21 bases left in between. CDR1 LNHDA and CDR2 SQIVND come from the germline V gene (reference sequence). CDR3 amino acids: CASRRRDASSGYGYTF. The CDR3, as DNA: TGTGCCAGTAGAAGAAGGGATGCAAGTAGTGGCTATGGCTACACCTTC. The entire variable domain, with the rest obtained from reference TRBV19 and TRBJ1-2, is as follows: DGGITQSPKYLFRKEGQNVTLSCEQNLNHDAMYWYRQDPGQGLRLIYYSQIVNDFQKGDIAEGYSVSREKKESFPLTVTSAQKNPTAFYLCASRRRDASSGYGYTFGSGTRLTVV.

This clonotype was recorded at least ten times. The CDR3 loop reads CASSSMKRDGYEQYF. The CDR3 DNA follows: TGTGCCAGCAGCTCAATGAAACGGGACGGTTACGAGCAGTACTTC. This chain joins TRBV5-6 and TRBJ2-7; D is perhaps TRBD1 or TRBD2 (5 bases each). CDR1 is SGHDT and CDR2 is YYEEEE in the germline V gene. V was trimmed by 3 bases and J by 4 bases, leaving 17 bases between them. The CDR3 contains 15 residues.

This clonotype was seen at least ten times. The CDR3 is CASSVSPDRDYEQYF. The CDR3 DNA follows: TGTGCCAGCAGCGTATCCCCCGACAGGGACTACGAGCAGTACTTC. The chain combines TRBV7-9 with TRBJ2-7, with 7 bases fitting TRBD1. With 5 bases clipped from V and 3 bases from J, the junction kept 10 bases outside the gene matches. Germline CDR1 and CDR2: SEHNR and FQNEAQ (reference sequence). The CDR3 runs to 15 residues.

The sample holds many counts of this clonotype. The J gene is TRBJ2-2, the V gene TRBV20-1; D is undetermined. The V end lost 1 base, the J end lost 0 bases, and 3 bases lay between the germline ends. The CDR3 has 13 residues. From germline, CDR1 is DFQATT and CDR2 SNEGSKA (reference sequence). The CDR3 region is CSARGSNTGELFF. The CDR3 region has the DNA TGCAGTGCTAGAGGTTCGAACACCGGGGAGCTGTTTTTT.

The sample holds many counts of this clonotype. V usage is TRBV7-2 and J usage is TRBJ2-6; possibly TRBD1 for D (6 bases). This CDR3 is built from 15 residues. CDR1 is SGHTA and CDR2 is FQGNSA in the germline V gene. V dropped 5 bases and J dropped 0 bases, with 8 bases sitting between them. The CDR3 DNA follows: TGTGCCAGCAGCCGGGACAACTCTGGGGCCAACGTCCTGACTTTC. Translated: CASSRDNSGANVLTF.

There are many counts of this clonotype. This chain joins TRBV18 and TRBJ2-1, with TRBD1 matching 11 bases. V shed 3 bases, J shed 12 bases, and the junction held 10 bases outside the gene matches. The CDR3 contains 15 residues. The germline V gene has CDR1 KGHSH and CDR2 LQKENI. CDR3 amino acids: CASSPGADRGQWQFF. For the CDR3, the DNA is TGTGCCAGCTCACCTGGGGCGGACAGGGGGCAATGGCAGTTCTTC.